The rows below give T cell receptor beta chains drawn from one sample of a study of shared clonotypes between healthy human individuals. Clones were read by immunoSEQ multiplex PCR, and TCRdb kept only the in-frame ones, dropping some. The sample lists 330,000 or so clones, about 73% occurring once. Sequencing input: memory CD4+ T cells sorted from blood. Source of these receptors: a man aged 25-45 years in good health. Both conserved end residues are part of each CDR3. Each record gives: clone size, V gene, D gene, J gene, CDR3 DNA, CDR3 protein. A D gene is named only where the DNA matches it firmly. The size field is filled for only some rows; it gives once, few, many or a size class.

.	TRBV27	.	TRBJ2-1	TGTGCCAGCAGTTTATATGGAGGTACGGTTGAGCAGTTCTTC	CASSLYGGTVEQFF
.	TRBV6-5	TRBD2	TRBJ2-3	TGTGCCAGCACCGGATTAGCGGGAGGCGTGCAGTATTTT	CASTGLAGGVQYF
.	TRBV5-1	.	TRBJ2-5	TGCGCCAGCAGCTTTGCCGACCAGACGGAGACCCAGTACTTC	CASSFADQTETQYF
.	TRBV18	.	TRBJ1-2	TGTGCCAGCTCACCGGGTGCAGGAACCCTACATGGCTACACCTTC	CASSPGAGTLHGYTF
.	TRBV9	TRBD2	TRBJ2-7	TGTGCCAGCAGCGTAGATCTAGCGGGAGGAAGGGGCGAGCAGTACTTC	CASSVDLAGGRGEQYF
.	TRBV5-4	.	TRBJ1-1	TGTGCCAGCAGAAGGGGGATGAACACTGAAGCTTTCTTT	CASRRGMNTEAFF
.	TRBV11-2	.	TRBJ2-1	TGTGCCAGCAGTCTGGGGAGAAGCTCCTACAATGAGCAGTTCTTC	CASSLGRSSYNEQFF
many	TRBV6-1	.	TRBJ2-7	TGTGCCAGCAGTGAAGACGGGACCTACGAGCAGTACTTC	CASSEDGTYEQYF
.	TRBV5-1	TRBD2	TRBJ2-3	TGCGCCAGCAGCTTGGCTACTACTAGCGGGGGGTCAGATACGCAGTATTTT	CASSLATTSGGSDTQYF
.	TRBV5-1	TRBD1	TRBJ2-6	TGCGCCAGCAGCTTGAGTTGGACAGGGGGCGGCCTGACTGGGGCCAACGTCCTGACTTTC	CASSLSWTGGGLTGANVLTF
.	TRBV21-1	.	TRBJ2-5	TGTGCCAGCAGCGGTCCGGACAGGGGAGAGACCCAGTACTTC	CASSGPDRGETQYF
.	TRBV19	.	TRBJ2-4	TGTGCCAGTATGGGGTTAGCCAAAAACATTCAGTACTTC	CASMGLAKNIQYF
.	TRBV7-2	TRBD2	TRBJ2-5	TGTGCCAGCAGCACGGGAGGGAAGGGGACCCAGTACTTC	CASSTGGKGTQYF
.	TRBV5-1	.	TRBJ2-5	TGCGCCAGCAGCCCGGGAACCGGGGCAGAGACCCAGTACTTC	CASSPGTGAETQYF
.	TRBV5-1	TRBD1	TRBJ1-1	TGCGCCAGCAGCTGGATACCGGGACAGGGGGGCTCTGAAGCTTTCTTT	CASSWIPGQGGSEAFF
.	TRBV19	.	TRBJ2-2	TGTGCCAGTAGTGCGGACAGGAACACCGGGGAGCTGTTTTTT	CASSADRNTGELFF
.	TRBV5-4	TRBD1	TRBJ1-6	TGTGCCAGCAGCTTTGACAGGGGGAGGGGTTCCTATAATTCACCCCTCCACTTT	CASSFDRGRGSYNSPLHF
.	TRBV4-2	.	TRBJ1-3	TGTGCCAGCAGCCAAGGTGTTTGGGCAGAAACTATTTCTGGAAACACCATATATTTT	CASSQGVWAETISGNTIYF
.	TRBV5-1	TRBD2	TRBJ2-7	TGCGCCAGCAGCTTGGTCGAGCTAGCGGGACTTTACGAGCAGTACTTC	CASSLVELAGLYEQYF
.	TRBV5-1	.	TRBJ2-1	TGCGCCAGCAGCCCCGGGACCGCAAGCCTGGTCAATGAGCAGTTCTTC	CASSPGTASLVNEQFF
.	TRBV19	TRBD1	TRBJ2-7	TGTGCCAGTAGTATAGATGGGACAGGGGGCGGCGAGCAGTACTTC	CASSIDGTGGGEQYF
.	TRBV27	TRBD1	TRBJ2-3	TGTGCCAGCAGTACGACAGGGGCAGATACGCAGTATTTT	CASSTTGADTQYF
once	TRBV28	TRBD2	TRBJ2-3	TGTGCCAGCAGCCCGGGACTAGCGGGACCAGATACGCAGTATTTT	CASSPGLAGPDTQYF
.	TRBV7-9	TRBD1	TRBJ1-4	TGTGCCAGCAGCAGCAGACAGGGAACTAATGAAAAACTGTTTTTT	CASSSRQGTNEKLFF
.	TRBV7-9	TRBD1	TRBJ2-2	TGTGCCAGCAGTTCATTAAATTTCGGGACAGGGTTGACCGGGGAGCTGTTTTTT	CASSSLNFGTGLTGELFF
.	TRBV5-5	.	TRBJ2-5	TGTGCCAGCAGCTTGGCCCGGAGGGTTCAAGAGACCCAGTACTTC	CASSLARRVQETQYF
few	TRBV28	TRBD2	TRBJ2-7	TGTGCCAGCAGTTCGGCTAGCGGGAGTCCCTACGAGCAGTACTTC	CASSSASGSPYEQYF
many	TRBV18	TRBD1	TRBJ1-1	TGTGCCAGCTCACCCTCGGCAGGGGGTTTAACTGAAGCTTTCTTT	CASSPSAGGLTEAFF
.	TRBV5-1	.	TRBJ2-2	TGCGCCAGCAGCCCAGGTGGTTGGTTGAACACCGGGGAGCTGTTTTTT	CASSPGGWLNTGELFF
.	TRBV6-5	.	TRBJ2-7	TGTGCCAGCAGTTACGAGGCAGGGGCCTACGAGCAGTACTTC	CASSYEAGAYEQYF
few	TRBV2	.	TRBJ2-4	TGTGCCAGCATTGAAAGAGGAAACATTCAGTACTTC	CASIERGNIQYF
.	TRBV14	.	TRBJ2-1	TGTGCCAGCAGCCCCCCAGCGGGCAATCCCGGCAGTGAGCAGTTCTTC	CASSPPAGNPGSEQFF
.	TRBV5-4	.	TRBJ2-7	TGTGCCAGCAGCTTGAAGGGAGGATACTCCTACGAGCAGTACTTC	CASSLKGGYSYEQYF
few	TRBV4-1	.	TRBJ2-7	TGCGCCAGCAGCCAGGAACGGACAGCGCAAGAGCAGTACTTC	CASSQERTAQEQYF
.	TRBV5-8	.	TRBJ2-5	TGTGCCAGCAGCTTGATTGGGGGTTCAGGGGAGACCCAGTACTTC	CASSLIGGSGETQYF
.	TRBV27	.	TRBJ1-1	TGTGCCAGCAGTGACCTCTTCCAGACTGAAGCTTTCTTT	CASSDLFQTEAFF
.	TRBV15	.	TRBJ2-6	TGTGCCACCAGCAGAGGGGGGGAAAGGGCCAACGTCCTGACTTTC	CATSRGGERANVLTF
once	TRBV18	TRBD1	TRBJ2-7	TGTGCCAGCTCTCAAGACAGGGCTACACCCTACGAGCAGTACTTC	CASSQDRATPYEQYF
.	TRBV5-1	TRBD2	TRBJ2-5	TGCGCCAGCAGCGATACCGGGAGGGCGCAGTACTTC	CASSDTGRAQYF
.	TRBV9	.	TRBJ2-5	TGTGCCAGCAGCGTAGACGGCCACGGGGACCGGGGTTGGGAGACCCAGTACTTC	CASSVDGHGDRGWETQYF
.	TRBV18	TRBD1	TRBJ1-2	TGTGCCAGCTCACCATACCGGGACAGGGATAATGGCTACACCTTC	CASSPYRDRDNGYTF
.	TRBV4-1	.	TRBJ2-7	TGCGCCAGCAGCCAGGACTCCCGGACCTACGAGCAGTACTTC	CASSQDSRTYEQYF
.	TRBV1	.	TRBJ2-5	TGCACCAGCAGCCAAGATAGGACTAGCGGGAGGGCTGGGACCCAGTACTTC	CTSSQDRTSGRAGTQYF
.	TRBV5-1	TRBD2	TRBJ2-2	TGCGCCAGCAGTCCTACTAGCGGGACTACCGGGGAGCTGTTTTTT	CASSPTSGTTGELFF
.	TRBV10-1	.	TRBJ2-1	TGCGCCAGCAGTGAGTCACCCGGGCAGGTTGGATTATTCTTC	CASSESPGQVGLFF
.	TRBV7-3	TRBD1	TRBJ1-2	TGTGCCAGCAGCTTAAGAGGACAGGGTTTGGGTGGCTACACCTTC	CASSLRGQGLGGYTF
.	TRBV2	.	TRBJ2-7	TGTGCCAGCAGTGTAGCAAACACCTACGAGCAGTACTTC	CASSVANTYEQYF
.	TRBV7-9	.	TRBJ2-7	TGTGCCAGCAGCTTAGCCCTGACAGGGAGGAGCTCCTACGAGCAGTACTTC	CASSLALTGRSSYEQYF
few	TRBV9	.	TRBJ2-1	TGTGCCAGCAGCGTAGATGTAGTCTACAATGAGCAGTTCTTC	CASSVDVVYNEQFF
once	TRBV5-1	.	TRBJ2-3	TGCGCCAGCAGTCTTGGGCAAACTAGCACAGATACGCAGTATTTT	CASSLGQTSTDTQYF